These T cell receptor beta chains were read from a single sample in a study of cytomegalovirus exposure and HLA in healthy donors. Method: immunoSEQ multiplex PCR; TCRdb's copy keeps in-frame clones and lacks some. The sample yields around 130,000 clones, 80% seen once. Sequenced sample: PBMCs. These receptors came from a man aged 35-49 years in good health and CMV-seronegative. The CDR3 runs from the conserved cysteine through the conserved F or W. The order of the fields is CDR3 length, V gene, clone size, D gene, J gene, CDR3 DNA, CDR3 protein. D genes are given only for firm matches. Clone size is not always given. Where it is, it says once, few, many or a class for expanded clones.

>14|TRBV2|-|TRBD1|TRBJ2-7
TGTGCCAGCAGTTTGGGACAGGGGGCTTACGAGCAGTACTTC
CASSLGQGAYEQYF
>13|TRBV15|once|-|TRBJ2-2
TGTGCCACCAGCAGACAGGGGAACGGGGAGCTGTTTTTT
CATSRQGNGELFF
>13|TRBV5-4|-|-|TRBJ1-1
TGTGCCAGCAGCTTGTGGGGAGGGACTGAAGCTTTCTTT
CASSLWGGTEAFF
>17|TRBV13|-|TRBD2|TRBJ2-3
TGTGCCAGCAGCTTCCGGGGGGGAGCGGGAAGCACAGATACGCAGTATTTT
CASSFRGGAGSTDTQYF
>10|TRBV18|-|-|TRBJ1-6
TGTGCCAGAACAGATTCACCCCTCCACTTT
CARTDSPLHF
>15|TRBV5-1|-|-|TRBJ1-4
TGCGCCAGCAGCTCAGGAGGCACGGGTAATGAAAAACTGTTTTTT
CASSSGGTGNEKLFF
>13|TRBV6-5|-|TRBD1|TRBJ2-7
TGTGCCACGAGGGGGACAGGGACAAACGAGCAGTACTTC
CATRGTGTNEQYF
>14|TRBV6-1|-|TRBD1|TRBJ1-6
TGTGCCAGCGACAGGGGCTCCTATAATTCACCCCTCCACTTT
CASDRGSYNSPLHF
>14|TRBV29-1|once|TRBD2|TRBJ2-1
TGCAGCGTGAGGGGACTAGCGGGGAACAATGAGCAGTTCTTC
CSVRGLAGNNEQFF
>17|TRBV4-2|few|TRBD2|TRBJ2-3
TGTGCCAGCAGCCAAGAGTTAGCGGGAGGGCCATCGGATACGCAGTATTTT
CASSQELAGGPSDTQYF
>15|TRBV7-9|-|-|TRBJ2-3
TGTGCCAGCAGCCTGCGACAGGCCGACACAGATACGCAGTATTTT
CASSLRQADTDTQYF
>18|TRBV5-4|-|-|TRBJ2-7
TGTGCCAGCAGCTTGTCGGTCTGGGAAGGGGGAAGCTCCTACGAGCAGTACTTC
CASSLSVWEGGSSYEQYF
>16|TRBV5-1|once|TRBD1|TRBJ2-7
TGCGCCAGCAGCTTGAACAGGGGCTCAAGCTCCTACGAGCAGTACTTC
CASSLNRGSSSYEQYF
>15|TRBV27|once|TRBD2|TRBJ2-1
TGTGCCAGCAGTTTATGGGGACTAGCGGAGAATGAGCAGTTCTTC
CASSLWGLAENEQFF
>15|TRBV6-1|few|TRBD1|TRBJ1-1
TGTGCCAGCACTGACAGGGTAAATTCTCGCACTGAAGCTTTCTTT
CASTDRVNSRTEAFF
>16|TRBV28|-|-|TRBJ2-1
TGTGCCAGCAGTTTATTAGGGGGTGGGTCCTACAATGAGCAGTTCTTC
CASSLLGGGSYNEQFF
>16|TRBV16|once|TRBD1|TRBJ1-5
TGTGCCAGCAGCCCAGGGGGACTCTGGGGCAATCAGCCCCAGCATTTT
CASSPGGLWGNQPQHF
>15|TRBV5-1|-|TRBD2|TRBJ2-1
TGCGCCAGCAGCTTGGGACTAGCGGGGATATATGAGCAGTTCTTC
CASSLGLAGIYEQFF
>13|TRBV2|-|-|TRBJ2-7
TGTGCCAGCAGACACGATCCTTACCACGAGCAGTACTTC
CASRHDPYHEQYF
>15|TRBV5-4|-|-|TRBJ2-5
TGTGCCAGCAGCTTGATGGACAGTAGCCAAGAGACCCAGTACTTC
CASSLMDSSQETQYF
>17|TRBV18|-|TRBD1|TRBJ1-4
TGTGCCAGCTCACCCCTACCGGGACAGGGAGAGGATGAAAAACTGTTTTTT
CASSPLPGQGEDEKLFF
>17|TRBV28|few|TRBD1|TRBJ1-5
TGTGCCAGCAGTTTAGGGACAGGGGGTTCGAGCAATCAGCCCCAGCATTTT
CASSLGTGGSSNQPQHF
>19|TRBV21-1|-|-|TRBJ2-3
TGTGCCAGCAGCGGCCAGGCTAGCGGGGGCCCCTTTAGCACAGATACGCAGTATTTT
CASSGQASGGPFSTDTQYF
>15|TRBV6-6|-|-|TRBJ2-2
TGTGCCAGCAGTTCCGTCGGGAGACGCCCCGGGGAGCTGTTTTTT
CASSSVGRRPGELFF
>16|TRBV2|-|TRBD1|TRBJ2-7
TGTGCCAGCAGTGTCCTCACCGGGGGACAGGGGCGCGAGCAGTACTTC
CASSVLTGGQGREQYF
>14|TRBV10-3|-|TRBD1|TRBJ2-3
TGTGCCATCACACAAGGACAGGGGACAGATACGCAGTATTTT
CAITQGQGTDTQYF
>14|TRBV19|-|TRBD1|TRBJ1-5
TGTGCCACTAGGATGGGACAGGGAACTCAGCCCCAGCATTTT
CATRMGQGTQPQHF
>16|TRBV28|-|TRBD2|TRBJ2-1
TGTGCCAGCAGTTCCACCGGGACTAGCGCATACAATGAGCAGTTCTTC
CASSSTGTSAYNEQFF
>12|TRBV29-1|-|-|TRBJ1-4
TGCAGCGTTGAAGGGGCGTTTGAAAAACTGTTTTTT
CSVEGAFEKLFF
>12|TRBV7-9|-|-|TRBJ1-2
TGTGCCAGCAGCCCGGGACTCTATGGCTACACCTTC
CASSPGLYGYTF
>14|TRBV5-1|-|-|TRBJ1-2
TGCGCCAGCAGCCCAGGACAGACCGGCTATGACTACACCTTC
CASSPGQTGYDYTF
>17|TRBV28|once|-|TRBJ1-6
TGTGCCAGCACCGAGGGGGGGACCAGCTCCTATAATTCACCCCTCCACTTT
CASTEGGTSSYNSPLHF
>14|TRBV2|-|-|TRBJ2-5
TGTGCCAGCAGTGAAGGAGGTCGGGGGGAGACCCAGTACTTC
CASSEGGRGETQYF
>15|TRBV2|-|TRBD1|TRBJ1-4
TGTGCCAGCAGGACAGGGGGCGTCGAGGCTGAAAAACTGTTTTTT
CASRTGGVEAEKLFF
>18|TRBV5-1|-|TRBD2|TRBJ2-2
TGCGCCAGCAGTCCTGGAGCCGGGACTAGCGGACACACCGGGGAGCTGTTTTTT
CASSPGAGTSGHTGELFF
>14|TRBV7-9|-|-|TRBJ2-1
TGTGCCAGCAGCTTAACTCACCCCTGGAATGAGCAGTTCTTC
CASSLTHPWNEQFF
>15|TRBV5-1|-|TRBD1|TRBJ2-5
TGCGCCAGCAGCCAAACTGGGACAGGGGCAGAGACCCAGTACTTC
CASSQTGTGAETQYF
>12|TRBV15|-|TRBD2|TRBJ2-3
TGTGCCGCAGGCGGGGGGGCAGATACGCAGTATTTT
CAAGGGADTQYF
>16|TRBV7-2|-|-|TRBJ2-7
TGTGCCAGCAGCCCGGGGTCGACTCTAAGCTCCTACGAGCAGTACTTC
CASSPGSTLSSYEQYF
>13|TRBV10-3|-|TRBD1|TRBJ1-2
TGTGCCATCAGTGAGGGGACAGTGAATGGCTACACCTTC
CAISEGTVNGYTF
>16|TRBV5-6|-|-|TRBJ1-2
TGTGCCAGCAGAGCGCAAGGGGGTCTGGGGCCCTATGGCTACACCTTC
CASRAQGGLGPYGYTF
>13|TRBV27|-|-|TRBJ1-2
TGTGCCAGCAGTTTGACAGCAAACTATGGCTACACCTTC
CASSLTANYGYTF
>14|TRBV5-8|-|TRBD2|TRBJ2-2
TGTGCCAGCAGCCCGCTCGGGGGGAACGGGGAGCTGTTTTTT
CASSPLGGNGELFF
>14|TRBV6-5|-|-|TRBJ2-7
TGTGCCAGCAGCCACAGGGTGGGGACCTACGAGCAGTACTTC
CASSHRVGTYEQYF
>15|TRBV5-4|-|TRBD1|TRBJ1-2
TGTGCCAGCAGCCCGGCACAGGGGCAAATCTATGGCTACACCTTC
CASSPAQGQIYGYTF
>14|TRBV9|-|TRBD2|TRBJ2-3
TGTGCCAGCAGCGTTAGCGGGGCCACAGATACGCAGTATTTT
CASSVSGATDTQYF
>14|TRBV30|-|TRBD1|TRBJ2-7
TGTGCCTGGAGTAGGACAGGGGGCGCCTACGAGCAGTACTTC
CAWSRTGGAYEQYF
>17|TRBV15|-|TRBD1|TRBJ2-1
TGTGCCACCAGCAGGGGCGTTTACGACAGGGGAGACAATGAGCAGTTCTTC
CATSRGVYDRGDNEQFF
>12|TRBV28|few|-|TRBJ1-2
TGTGCCAGCAGTTTGTCAGGCTATGGCTACACCTTC
CASSLSGYGYTF
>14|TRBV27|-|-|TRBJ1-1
TGTGCCAGCAGTTGGGGGACACAGAGTACTGAAGCTTTCTTT
CASSWGTQSTEAFF
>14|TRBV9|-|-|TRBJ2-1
TGTGCCAGCAGCGTCGGACTCATCGGTAAGGAGCAGTTCTTC
CASSVGLIGKEQFF
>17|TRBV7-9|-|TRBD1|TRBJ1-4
TGTGCCAGCAGCTTATACCGCAGAGGACAGGCGGGTCAAAAGCTGTTTTTT
CASSLYRRGQAGQKLFF
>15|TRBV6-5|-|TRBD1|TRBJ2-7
TGTGCCAGCAGTTACCGGGACAGGGGAAACTACGAGCAGTACTTC
CASSYRDRGNYEQYF
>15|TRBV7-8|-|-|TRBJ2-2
TGTGCCAGCAGCACCCGGGGAGGGGGCACCGGGGAGCTGTTTTTT
CASSTRGGGTGELFF